The sequence of this T cell receptor (beta chain) was determined in a study of PD-L1 blockade in urothelial cancer. Study at large: Blood drawn 3 weeks (second dose) and 6 weeks after treatment start was analyzed. Study outcomes and limitations: Pretreatment clonality of the blood TCR repertoire below the median was predictive of superior survival. When measured at 3 weeks, tumor-associated blood clones expanded more in durable-benefit patients.

With V trimmed by 3 bases and J by 2 bases, 9 bases remained unmatched. Germline CDR1 and CDR2: MGHRA and YSYEKL. The CDR3 has 17 amino acids. Regarding this clone: No antigen is known for it.

Time point noted: pretreatment peripheral blood. Pretreatment sampling and on-treatment sampling together yielded between 1 and 8 samples for each patient. The method was immunoSEQ multiplex PCR; TCRdb's version includes in-frame clones alone and lacks a portion of them. This sample yields about 49,000 clones, of which around 74% are seen a single time; around 9.3% belongs to the top ten. This receptor was identified in a man between 70 and 80 years old with urothelial cancer. The chain links TRBV4-1 to TRBJ2-7; 11 bases map to TRBD2. Source: PBMCs, taken around atezolizumab (anti-PD-L1) treatment. The CDR3 nucleotides read TGCGCCAGCAGCCACGTTTTCCTAGCGGGAGGCCCCTACGAGCAGTACTTC. Protein: CASSHVFLAGGPYEQYF.